This T cell receptor beta chain was identified during a study of regulatory T cells in long-lasting Graves disease. About this clonotype: Its antigen is currently unknown.

Whole-study results and caveats: It was in persistent disease that TRBV28, TRBJ1-2 and TRBJ2-5 were favored. New patients shared approximately 930 public clonotypes, fewer than the roughly 2,500 shared by persistent patients. Those with persistent Graves' had less TCR diversity than newly diagnosed patients.

Time point reported: newly diagnosed GD, antithyroid drugs for less than 3 months. Extracted PBMC RNA gave rise to the TCR library. Through Arm-PCR of CDR3 regions and iRepertoire HTBI primers, TCR beta libraries were built. TCRdb reprocessed the multiplex PCR reads via MiXCR and lists one record per CDR3 protein. Of fewer than 500,000 distinct CDR3 sequences in the sample, roughly 16% were seen once. The CDR3 contains 12 residues. The germline V gene has CDR1 DFQATT and CDR2 SNEGSKA (reference sequence). V shed 3 bases, J shed 8 bases, and the junction held 4 bases outside the gene matches. Another study also made use of these data, one on T cells in Graves' hyperthyroidism and ophthalmopathy. From that paper: Within blood appeared most thyroid clonotypes that had expanded above 0.001.

The TCR comes from a man aged 35 to 55 with Graves disease. V and J are TRBV20-1 and TRBJ2-1, with 7 bases aligning to TRBD2. The material was peripheral blood mononuclear cells (PBMCs), obtained at new diagnosis, from a patient treated with antithyroid drugs. The DNA for the CDR3 is TGCAGTGCTAGGGCTAGCGGAGATGAGCAGTTCTTC. It specifies CSARASGDEQFF.